The 25 T cell receptor beta chains below all came from one sample that was sequenced in a study of identifying expanded T cells in peripheral blood. Using immunoSEQ multiplex PCR, the repertoire was profiled, and TCRdb retains in-frame clones only, with some absent. The sample records roughly 81,000 clones, 80% to 85% being singletons. The source material was blood. The origin of the receptors is a person between 18 and 75 years old in good health.

The V call is TRBV6-6, the J call TRBJ1-2; D perhaps matches TRBD1 (6 bases). Trimming took off 2 bases at V and 4 bases at J, with 14 bases between the two ends. The CDR3 consists of 15 residues. The germline V gene encodes CDR1 MNHNY and CDR2 SVGAGI (reference sequence). The CDR3 sequence is CASSYRQDRLYGYTF. The CDR3 coding sequence is TGTGCCAGCAGTTACAGGCAAGACAGGCTCTATGGCTACACCTTC.

V gene TRBV18 combines with J gene TRBJ2-4; 11 bases are a match to TRBD1. Trimming took 3 bases from V and 6 from J; bases not matched to a gene: 10. Germline CDR1 KGHSH, CDR2 LQKENI. There are 17 residues in the CDR3. The CDR3 protein is CASSPQGSGTGGNIQYF. The CDR3 DNA reads as TGTGCCAGCTCACCGCAGGGGTCCGGGACAGGGGGAAACATTCAGTACTTC.

This clone showed up just once. The genes are TRBV19 and TRBJ1-4; the D gene is possibly TRBD1 (5 bases). This CDR3 contains 15 residues. V shed 4 bases and J shed 6 bases, with 15 bases lying between them. Germline assignment: CDR1 LNHDA and CDR2 SQIVND (reference sequence). CDR3 coding DNA: TGTGCCAGTAGTACTGCCGGCAGGGCCTATGAAAAACTGTTTTTT. The encoded protein is CASSTAGRAYEKLFF.

The chain joins TRBV19 to TRBJ1-5, with 7 bases aligning to TRBD1. From germline, CDR1 is LNHDA and CDR2 SQIVND (reference sequence). This CDR3 is 15 amino acids long. The V and J ends lost 5 bases and 0 bases, in that order; junction bases with no gene match: 4. As DNA, the CDR3 is TGTGCCAGTAGTTCAACAGGGGATAGCAATCAGCCCCAGCATTTT. Translation gives CASSSTGDSNQPQHF.

This chain's CDR3 is CASSHRTGDTEAFF. The CDR3 DNA reads as TGTGCCAGCAGCCATAGGACAGGGGACACTGAAGCTTTCTTT. The chain is built from TRBV4-2 and TRBJ1-1; 9 positions agree with TRBD1. The germline gives CDR1 LGHNA, CDR2 YNFKEQ. After removal of 3 bases from V and 3 bases from J, the junction contained 2 bases not matched to a gene. This CDR3 has 14 amino acids.

The CDR3 nucleotides are TGTGCCAGCAGTGGTGGTCTAGGCACAGATACGCAGTATTTT. Its protein is CASSGGLGTDTQYF. V is TRBV6-1 and J is TRBJ2-3; D ambiguous. The germline V gene has CDR1 MNHNS and CDR2 SASEGT. V dropped 4 bases and J dropped 1 base, with 9 bases sitting between them. CDR3 length equals 14 residues.

The CDR3 is CSVRLAEAYEQYF. In DNA form, the CDR3 reads TGCAGCGTTCGACTAGCGGAGGCCTACGAGCAGTACTTC. This chain uses TRBV29-1 with TRBJ2-7; 9 bases are a match to TRBD2. J lost 2 bases, V lost 5 bases, and 4 bases had no gene match. The CDR3 sequence is 13 residues long. Germline V gene lookup returns CDR1 SQVTM and CDR2 ANQGSEA.

This clone was counted only a few times. In DNA, the CDR3 is TGTGCCAGCAGCTTAAACAGGAACACTGAAGCTTTCTTT. It codes for CASSLNRNTEAFF. The chain is built from TRBV7-3 and TRBJ1-1, with D unresolved. V lost 1 base, J lost 1 base, and 4 bases lay in between. Per germline, CDR1 SGHTA and CDR2 FQGTGA. This CDR3 has 13 amino acids.

V is TRBV18 and J is TRBJ2-2; 9 bases agree with TRBD2. The trim removed 4 bases at V and 5 bases at J, leaving 14 bases unmatched. CDR1 is KGHSH, CDR2 LQKENI, per germline. CDR3 length: 18 residues. The DNA of the CDR3 is TGTGCCAGCTCACGTAACAATCCGGGACTAGCAGGTACCGGGGAGCTGTTTTTT. This translates into CASSRNNPGLAGTGELFF.

The CDR3 nucleotides are TGTGCCAGCAACATAGGACAGAGCAATCAGCCCCAGCATTTT. Its translation: CASNIGQSNQPQHF. This rearrangement joins TRBV28 to TRBJ1-5; D is possibly TRBD1 (6 bases). This CDR3 region has 14 residues. V shed 7 bases and J shed 1 base, with 11 bases lying between them. Germline V gives CDR1 MDHEN, CDR2 SYDVKM.

The chain has TRBV14 and TRBJ1-1; D remains ambiguous. V was cut by 4 bases and J by 1 base, with 10 bases left in between. Germline V gives CDR1 SGHDN, CDR2 FVKESK. There are 14 residues in the CDR3. The CDR3: CASSPRFGNTEAFF. CDR3 sequence (DNA): TGTGCCAGCAGCCCCCGATTTGGGAACACTGAAGCTTTCTTT.

The sample holds a few counts of this clone. V is TRBV6-5 and J is TRBJ2-1, with 7 bases fitting TRBD1. Germline loops: CDR1 MNHEY, CDR2 SVGAGI. The V and J ends lost 5 bases and 6 bases, in that order; junction bases with no gene match: 7. This CDR3 has 14 residues. CDR3 bases: TGTGCCAGCAGTCACGACAGGGACCCCAATGAGCAGTTCTTC. This gives the protein CASSHDRDPNEQFF.

This chain uses TRBV10-1 with TRBJ2-7; a possible D gene is TRBD1 (5 bases). The V gene lost 7 bases and the J gene lost 5 bases, with 18 bases spanning the gap. Germline V lookup: CDR1 WNHNN, CDR2 SYGVQD (reference sequence). This CDR3 comprises 14 residues. The chain's CDR3 is CASIHHEGANEQYF. The DNA of the CDR3 is TGCGCCAGCATTCACCACGAAGGGGCAAACGAGCAGTACTTC.

The chain joins TRBV7-6 to TRBJ2-2; D gene ambiguous. The CDR3 loop spans 13 amino acids. Germline assignment: CDR1 SGHVS and CDR2 FNYEAQ. V lost 2 bases, J lost 4 bases, and 5 bases lay in between. For the CDR3, the DNA is TGTGCCAGCAGCTTATCTGCCACCGGGGAGCTGTTTTTT. Translating gives CASSLSATGELFF.

The chain joins TRBV7-9 to TRBJ2-2, with 12 bases lining up with TRBD2. Germline CDR1 and CDR2: SEHNR and FQNEAQ (reference sequence). The length of the CDR3 is 18 residues. The V and J ends lost 5 bases and 1 base, in that order; junction bases with no gene match: 8. Written as DNA, the CDR3 is TGTGCCAGCAGCGCAAAGCTAGCGGGAGGGTGGAACACCGGGGAGCTGTTTTTT. Translating it yields CASSAKLAGGWNTGELFF.

CDR3 nucleotide sequence: TGTGCCAGCTCACCACAGTCCACCGGGGAGCTGTTTTTT. Translating it yields CASSPQSTGELFF. The chain links TRBV18 to TRBJ2-2; no clear D gene. This CDR3 spans 13 amino acids. Trimming pared 1 base from V and 4 bases from J, leaving 4 bases between. In germline, CDR1 is KGHSH, CDR2 LQKENI.

V is TRBV27 and J is TRBJ2-1; 7 positions agree with TRBD2. J was trimmed by 6 bases and V by 5 bases; bases with no gene match: 16. Germline lookup yields CDR1 MNHEY and CDR2 SMNVEV (reference sequence). This CDR3 contains 17 residues. The CDR3 DNA reads as TGTGCCAGCAGTATTTCCCCGGGAGGAGTTACTTTCAATGAGCAGTTCTTC. This encodes CASSISPGGVTFNEQFF.

Here the CDR3 DNA reads TGTGCCAGTAGTGGGCGGGAGGGATGGAGCATTCAGTACTTC. As protein: CASSGREGWSIQYF. This chain joins TRBV19 and TRBJ2-4, with 9 bases fitting TRBD2. The germline CDR1 and CDR2 sequences are LNHDA and SQIVND (reference sequence). J gave up 9 bases and V 5 bases, and 8 bases lay outside the gene matches. The CDR3 covers 14 residues.

This clone came up once. The V gene is TRBV29-1, the J gene TRBJ1-1; weak D call: TRBD1 (6 bases). Germline V CDR1 and CDR2: SQVTM, ANQGSEA. The CDR3 sequence is 14 residues long. The CDR3 loop reads CSVGGTYTNTEAFF. For the CDR3, the DNA is TGCTCCGTAGGGGGAACTTACACGAACACTGAAGCTTTCTTT.

This rearrangement joins TRBV5-1 to TRBJ2-4, with a tentative D call TRBD1 (6 bases). This CDR3 spans 15 amino acids. V lost 0 bases, J lost 4 bases, and 11 bases lay in between. Germline V gene sequence: CDR1 SGHRS, CDR2 YFSETQ. The CDR3 region has the DNA TGCGCCAGCAGCTTGGGATTAGGGGGTAAAAACATTCAGTACTTC. Translation gives CASSLGLGGKNIQYF.

This clone came up once. The V call is TRBV7-2, the J call TRBJ2-7; D call uncertain. This CDR3 comprises 15 residues. The germline CDR1 and CDR2 sequences are SGHTA and FQGNSA. V was shortened by 5 bases and J by 5 bases, with 19 bases between the two germline ends. CDR3 loop: CASSQYHGHGNEQYF. The CDR3 nucleotides read TGTGCCAGCAGCCAATACCACGGGCATGGCAACGAGCAGTACTTC. Together with reference TRBV7-2 and TRBJ2-7, the CDR3 gives the full variable domain: GAGVSQSPSNKVTEKGKDVELRCDPISGHTALYWYRQSLGQGLEFLIYFQGNSAPDKSGLPSDRFSAERTGGSVSTLTIQRTQQEDSAVYLCASSQYHGHGNEQYFGPGTRLTVT.

V is TRBV7-2 and J is TRBJ2-1, with 7 bases lining up with TRBD2. From germline, CDR1 is SGHTA and CDR2 FQGNSA. CDR3 length: 19 amino acids. The V gene end was trimmed by 3 bases and the J gene end by 6 bases; junction bases not matched to a gene: 20. The CDR3 DNA sequence: TGTGCCAGCAGCTTTCCTCGAGCCTCGGGAGGCGGACTAAGCAATGAGCAGTTCTTC. This encodes CASSFPRASGGGLSNEQFF.

J is TRBJ2-1 and V is TRBV6-4, with D hard to call. The CDR3 is 12 amino acids. Germline V lookup: CDR1 MRHNA, CDR2 SNTAGT. Trimming removed 4 bases from V and 10 bases from J, with 11 bases in between. The CDR3 nucleotides read TGTGCCAGCAGTGCCACGTTGGGGGAGCAGTTCTTC. Encoded protein: CASSATLGEQFF.

The rearrangement links TRBV7-2 to TRBJ2-7; 7 nucleotides agree with TRBD2. CDR1 and CDR2 (germline): SGHTA, FQGNSA. This CDR3 is built from 14 residues. The V and J ends lost 5 bases and 1 base, in that order; junction bases with no gene match: 5. CDR3 nucleotide sequence: TGTGCCAGCAGCCCGGGAGGATCTTCCTACGAGCAGTACTTC. Translation gives CASSPGGSSYEQYF. Using reference TRBV7-2 and TRBJ2-7 for the parts outside the CDR3, the full variable domain is GAGVSQSPSNKVTEKGKDVELRCDPISGHTALYWYRQSLGQGLEFLIYFQGNSAPDKSGLPSDRFSAERTGGSVSTLTIQRTQQEDSAVYLCASSPGGSSYEQYFGPGTRLTVT.

In this sample, this clone turned up once. The V and J genes are TRBV14 and TRBJ2-5, with 9 bases lining up with TRBD2. The CDR3 extends over 17 amino acids. V shed 3 bases, J shed 2 bases, and the junction held 10 bases outside the gene matches. Germline V gives CDR1 SGHDN, CDR2 FVKESK. CDR3: CASSHNTGTSPQETQYF. CDR3 nucleotides: TGTGCCAGCAGCCATAATACCGGGACTAGCCCACAAGAGACCCAGTACTTC.